The rows below give T cell receptor beta chains drawn from one sample of a study of cytomegalovirus exposure and HLA in healthy donors. Repertoires were generated with immunoSEQ multiplex PCR, while TCRdb's copy carries only in-frame clones and drops some. Here the sample spans roughly 100,000 clones, about four fifths being singletons. Sequencing was done on a sample of PBMCs. The receptor source for this set is a male donor in good health and CMV-seropositive. Both conserved end residues are part of each CDR3. D genes are given only for firm matches. Size values are once, few and many counts, or a class for expanded clones, and some rows have none.

CASSLLAGTDTQYF	TGCGCCAGCAGCTTACTAGCGGGAACAGATACGCAGTATTTT	TRBD2	once	TRBV5-1	TRBJ2-3
CASSGQRANVLTF	TGTGCCAGTAGTGGGCAGAGGGCCAACGTCCTGACTTTC	.	.	TRBV19	TRBJ2-6
CASTTGLDPTGELFF	TGTGCCAGCACTACAGGGCTGGATCCCACCGGGGAGCTGTTTTTT	.	.	TRBV7-6	TRBJ2-2
CASSHGTDYMNTEAFF	TGCGCCAGCAGCCACGGGACGGACTATATGAACACTGAAGCTTTCTTT	.	once	TRBV4-3	TRBJ1-1
CASSTRLAGGPFYEQYF	TGTGCCAGCAGCACAAGACTAGCGGGGGGGCCCTTCTACGAGCAGTACTTC	.	few	TRBV21-1	TRBJ2-7
CASSWGGQGRGNEQFF	TGTGCCAGCAGCTGGGGGGGGCAGGGTAGGGGCAATGAGCAGTTCTTC	.	once	TRBV7-6	TRBJ2-1
CASSRDRDNYGYTF	TGTGCCAGCTCGCGGGACAGGGATAACTATGGCTACACCTTC	TRBD1	.	TRBV18	TRBJ1-2
CASTPRDTSSYGYTF	TGTGCCAGTACCCCAAGGGACACTTCCTCCTATGGCTACACCTTC	.	.	TRBV19	TRBJ1-2
CAWSGGNNQPQHF	TGTGCCTGGAGTGGAGGGAACAATCAGCCCCAGCATTTT	.	.	TRBV30	TRBJ1-5
CASIKGDNEQFF	TGCGCCAGCATTAAGGGGGACAATGAGCAGTTCTTC	.	.	TRBV4-1	TRBJ2-1
CASSKTTSGGAEQFF	TGTGCCAGCAGTAAAACGACTAGCGGGGGGGCTGAGCAGTTCTTC	TRBD2	.	TRBV6-5	TRBJ2-1
CASSHLIGGATNEKLFF	TGTGCCAGCAGCCACCTCATCGGGGGAGCGACTAATGAAAAACTGTTTTTT	.	.	TRBV4-2	TRBJ1-4
CASSGPRDRTTNEKLFF	TGTGCCAGCAGCGGCCCCCGGGACAGAACAACTAATGAAAAACTGTTTTTT	TRBD1	.	TRBV9	TRBJ1-4
CAISPGSAGEQYF	TGTGCCATCAGCCCCGGGTCCGCGGGCGAGCAGTACTTC	.	.	TRBV10-3	TRBJ2-7
CASTSSTNGGPTMAFF	TGTGCCAGCACCTCCTCCACGAACGGGGGGCCGACGATGGCTTTCTTT	.	few	TRBV5-6	TRBJ1-1
CASSFGTGGNYEQYF	TGTGCCAGCAGCTTCGGGACAGGCGGAAACTACGAGCAGTACTTC	TRBD1	.	TRBV7-8	TRBJ2-7
CASSDHRASMNTEAFF	TGTGCCAGCAGTGATCACAGGGCTAGCATGAACACTGAAGCTTTCTTT	.	.	TRBV28	TRBJ1-1
CASAGGELFF	TGTGCCAGCGCGGGCGGGGAGCTGTTTTTT	.	.	TRBV7-9	TRBJ2-2
CASSVTDRGGYTF	TGTGCCAGCAGTGTGACAGACCGTGGGGGCTACACCTTC	.	.	TRBV2	TRBJ1-2
CASSLDQGYYGYTF	TGTGCCAGCAGCTTAGATCAGGGTTACTATGGCTACACCTTC	.	.	TRBV7-9	TRBJ1-2
CASSPPEGTGINGYTF	TGTGCCAGCTCACCACCGGAGGGGACAGGAATTAATGGCTACACCTTC	TRBD1	.	TRBV18	TRBJ1-2
CASSPGTMDSPLHF	TGTGCCAGCAGTCCCGGGACAATGGATTCACCCCTCCACTTT	.	.	TRBV25-1	TRBJ1-6
CASRPTSRPTDTQYF	TGTGCCAGCAGACCGACTAGCAGGCCCACAGATACGCAGTATTTT	TRBD2	.	TRBV6-5	TRBJ2-3
CASSLFYTGDTGELFF	TGTGCCAGCAGCTTGTTCTACACAGGGGACACCGGGGAGCTGTTTTTT	TRBD1	.	TRBV5-6	TRBJ2-2
CASGEGPHQPQHF	TGTGCCAGCGGGGAGGGGCCTCATCAGCCCCAGCATTTT	.	.	TRBV5-6	TRBJ1-5
CASSEPTGGRTGNTIYF	TGCGCCAGCAGTGAGCCCACAGGGGGCCGAACTGGAAACACCATATATTTT	TRBD1	few	TRBV10-1	TRBJ1-3
CASSSGGYSSYNSPLHF	TGCGCCAGCAGCTCAGGAGGATATAGCTCCTATAATTCACCCCTCCACTTT	.	.	TRBV5-1	TRBJ1-6
CSVAQGGYGYTF	TGCAGCGTTGCCCAGGGTGGGTATGGCTACACCTTC	.	.	TRBV29-1	TRBJ1-2
CASSPPTGSNQPQHF	TGCGCCAGCAGCCCTCCGACAGGGTCCAATCAGCCCCAGCATTTT	TRBD1	once	TRBV4-1	TRBJ1-5
CASSYRRGGFHEQYF	TGTGCCAGCAGTTACAGGAGGGGGGGGTTCCACGAGCAGTACTTC	.	few	TRBV6-5	TRBJ2-7
CATSREGDEKLFF	TGTGCCACCAGCAGGGAAGGGGATGAAAAACTGTTTTTT	.	.	TRBV15	TRBJ1-4
CASSGQGDYGEQYF	TGTGCCAGCAGCGGACAGGGGGATTACGGCGAGCAGTACTTC	TRBD1	.	TRBV9	TRBJ2-7
CAWRQANPLHF	TGTGCCTGGAGACAGGCGAACCCCCTCCACTTT	.	.	TRBV30	TRBJ1-6
CASSGGGSTIYF	TGTGCCAGCAGCGGGGGAGGGTCCACCATATATTTT	.	many	TRBV9	TRBJ1-3
CASSLLAENYGYTF	TGTGCCAGCAGCTTACTCGCGGAGAACTATGGCTACACCTTC	.	.	TRBV7-8	TRBJ1-2
CASSRGLAARRTQYF	TGTGCCAGCAGCAGAGGACTAGCGGCGAGGAGGACGCAGTATTTT	TRBD2	.	TRBV2	TRBJ2-3
CASSLSQETQYF	TGCGCCAGCAGCTTGTCACAAGAGACCCAGTACTTC	.	.	TRBV5-1	TRBJ2-5
CASSYEVAYNEQFF	TGTGCCAGCAGTTACGAGGTGGCCTACAATGAGCAGTTCTTC	.	.	TRBV6-6	TRBJ2-1
CASSLKGAGYKETQYF	TGTGCCAGCAGCTTGAAGGGTGCAGGGTATAAGGAGACCCAGTACTTC	.	.	TRBV5-6	TRBJ2-5
CASSRGTGGGGYTF	TGTGCCAGCAGTAGGGGGACAGGGGGTGGTGGCTACACCTTC	TRBD1	few	TRBV6-5	TRBJ1-2
CASSNGAYGYTF	TGTGCCAGCAGTAACGGAGCTTATGGCTACACCTTC	.	.	TRBV27	TRBJ1-2